The entry below gives a single T cell receptor beta chain sequence along with its context. The antigen remains undetermined. One end of the junction varies from germline; a read error may be responsible. TCRdb's copy holds only in-frame clones and misses some; the assay was immunoSEQ multiplex PCR. The table shows roughly 75,000 clones, with roughly 89% occurring only once. These data originate in a study of OX40 agonist ivuxolimab in advanced cancers. Study outcomes and limitations: Partial responders receiving 0.1-3.0 mg/kg showed among the lowest clonal expansion.

The V gene's germline CDR1 is SSHAT and CDR2 FNYEAQ (reference sequence). The length of the CDR3 is 13 residues. Sequences were derived from CD4+ or CD8+ T cells sorted from blood, sampled in a trial of the OX40 agonist ivuxolimab. The origin of this receptor is an adult with an advanced solid tumor such as melanoma, head and neck, liver or kidney cancer. The chain links TRBV7-7 to TRBJ1-6; D possibly corresponds to TRBD1 (5 bases). The CDR3 sequence: CASSFRQQSPLHF. DNA for the CDR3: TGTGCTAGCAGCTTTAGACAGCAATCACCCCTCCACTTT.